The 21 T cell receptor beta chains listed next were all sequenced from one sample in a study of graft-versus-host responses after intestinal transplantation. Approximately 200,000 CFSE-labeled responder cells were plated with approximately 200,000 irradiated, violet-dye-labeled stimulator cells. Using immunoSEQ multiplex PCR, the repertoire was profiled, and TCRdb retains in-frame clones only, with some absent. The sample comprises under 20,000 clones, around two fifths of which are singletons, and approximately 3.5% rests with the top ten. The sequencing here drew on alloreactive CD8+ T cells from a mixed lymphocyte reaction culture, taken before intestinal transplant. Subset: CFSE-low proliferating T cells sorted from approximately 6-day pre-transplant mixed lymphocyte reaction (GvH or HvG direction). These receptors came from a human patient who received an intestinal transplant.

This clone was found a few times. The chain has TRBV18 and TRBJ2-3, with 8 bases fitting TRBD1. With 1 base clipped from V and 10 bases from J, the junction kept 7 bases outside the gene matches. CDR1 is KGHSH, CDR2 LQKENI, per germline. The CDR3 runs 14 residues. CDR3 bases: TGTGCCAGCTCACCACAGACAGGGGACGGTCCGCAGTATTTT. Protein sequence: CASSPQTGDGPQYF.

The V gene is TRBV27, the J gene TRBJ1-2; 10 positions match TRBD1. Germline assignment: CDR1 MNHEY and CDR2 SMNVEV (reference sequence). Trimming removed 6 bases from V and 13 bases from J; junction bases left unmatched: 17. The CDR3 loop spans 15 amino acids. The CDR3 DNA sequence: TGTGCCAGCAGGCCCCTCGGACAGGGGGTATGGCTAGGCACCTTC. It specifies CASRPLGQGVWLGTF.

V and J are TRBV28 and TRBJ2-3; D is possibly TRBD1 or TRBD2 (5 bases each). The length of the CDR3 is 16 residues. Germline V CDR1 and CDR2: MDHEN, SYDVKM. The germline V and J ends were trimmed by 1 base and 1 base, with 12 bases remaining between them. The CDR3 reads CASSLFWGRRTDTQYF. DNA for the CDR3: TGTGCCAGCAGTTTATTTTGGGGACGACGCACAGATACGCAGTATTTT.

V and J are TRBV4-1 and TRBJ2-1; D gene ambiguous. The V and J ends lost 0 bases and 0 bases respectively, with 21 bases between them. Per germline, CDR1 MGHRA and CDR2 YSYEKL. There are 20 residues in the CDR3. The CDR3 reads CASSQDRWPRGVSSYNEQFF. CDR3 nucleotide sequence: TGCGCCAGCAGCCAAGATCGATGGCCCCGCGGAGTGAGCTCCTACAATGAGCAGTTCTTC.

This clone was seen more than once but under ten times. V and J are TRBV15 and TRBJ2-3; D perhaps matches TRBD1 (5 bases). The CDR3 runs to 14 residues. Germline loops: CDR1 LNHNV, CDR2 YYDKDF (reference sequence). V was pared by 1 base and J by 5 bases, with 10 bases between. The CDR3 is CATSRGRGGDTQYF. The DNA of the CDR3 is TGTGCCACCAGCAGAGGTAGGGGTGGAGATACGCAGTATTTT.

CDR3 DNA sequence: TGTGCCAGCAGTTACTCGACAGGGCCCTCGCATGAGCAGTTCTTC. Translated: CASSYSTGPSHEQFF. The J gene is TRBJ2-1, the V gene TRBV6-6; TRBD1 matches 7 bases. CDR1 MNHNY and CDR2 SVGAGI come from the germline V gene (reference sequence). CDR3 length: 15 amino acids. V gave up 0 bases and J gave up 8 bases; unmatched junction bases: 7.

This clone was found a few times. J is TRBJ2-7 and V is TRBV19; TRBD1 might be the D (6 bases). CDR1 is LNHDA and CDR2 is SQIVND in the germline V gene (reference sequence). Trimming removed 5 bases at V and 2 bases at J, with 13 bases between. CDR3 length: 14 amino acids. The CDR3: CASSPTGLTYEQYF. The CDR3 coding sequence is TGTGCCAGTAGTCCAACAGGGTTAACCTACGAGCAGTACTTC.

The chain couples TRBV9 to TRBJ2-2; D might be TRBD1 or TRBD2, each matching 5 bases. This CDR3 region has 15 residues. With 2 bases removed from V and 1 base from J, the gap between germline ends came to 9 bases. The germline CDR1 and CDR2 sequences are SGDLS and YYNGEE. In DNA, the CDR3 is TGTGCCAGCAGCGTTGGGACGGAGAACACCGGGGAGCTGTTTTTT. It codes for CASSVGTENTGELFF.

This clone came up many times. A junction end diverges from the germline sequence, so it may reflect a read error. This chain uses TRBV13 with TRBJ2-1, with D perhaps TRBD2 (7 bases). The length of the CDR3 is 13 residues. Germline V lookup: CDR1 PRHDT, CDR2 FYEKMQ (reference sequence). The CDR3 reads CASSLGGGYEQFF. The CDR3 bases are TGTGCCAGCAGCCTAGGGGGGGGCTATGAGCAGTTCTTC.

Note on this clone: This CDR3 is also generated by other DNA sequences in the sample. The chain joins TRBV7-9 to TRBJ2-3, with unresolved D. V gave up 5 bases and J gave up 0 bases, with 6 bases separating them. This CDR3 contains 13 residues. CDR1 is SEHNR, CDR2 FQNEAQ, per germline (reference sequence). The CDR3 reads CASSPPSTDTQYF. The CDR3 DNA reads as TGTGCCAGCAGCCCCCCTAGCACAGATACGCAGTATTTT. The entire variable domain, with the rest obtained from reference TRBV7-9 and TRBJ2-3, is as follows: DTGVSQNPRHKITKRGQNVTFRCDPISEHNRLYWYRQTLGQGPEFLTYFQNEAQLEKSRLLSDRFSAERPKGSFSTLEIQRTEQGDSAMYLCASSPPSTDTQYFGPGTRLTVL.

This clone has more than one count but fewer than ten. The chain carries TRBV5-1 and TRBJ2-1; 8 bases map to TRBD1. CDR1 SGHRS and CDR2 YFSETQ come from the germline V gene. The CDR3 totals 14 residues. The junction had 6 bases not matched to a gene; V was cut back by 4 bases and J by 6 bases. This CDR3 is CASSPGQGGNEQFF. The CDR3 DNA reads TGCGCCAGCAGCCCCGGACAGGGAGGCAATGAGCAGTTCTTC.

This chain joins TRBV9 and TRBJ2-1, with TRBD2 as a possible D gene (6 bases). The CDR3 consists of 14 residues. Germline loops: CDR1 SGDLS, CDR2 YYNGEE. V was pared by 5 bases and J by 6 bases, with 15 bases between. This CDR3 reads CASSFPGAGNEQFF. CDR3 nucleotides: TGTGCCAGCAGTTTTCCGGGAGCGGGCAATGAGCAGTTCTTC.

The chain employs TRBV5-1 and TRBJ2-7; tentative D call: TRBD2 (6 bases). Between the trimmed V and J ends, which lost 4 bases and 0 bases, there was a span of 14 bases. Germline assignment: CDR1 SGHRS and CDR2 YFSETQ. The CDR3 contains 15 residues. CDR3 protein: CASSGGLLLSYEQYF. The CDR3 DNA sequence: TGCGCCAGCAGCGGGGGACTCCTCCTCTCCTACGAGCAGTACTTC.

The chain joins TRBV4-1 to TRBJ2-7; D is unresolved. There are 14 residues in the CDR3. The V and J ends lost 4 bases and 2 bases respectively, with 12 bases between them. Germline V gene lookup returns CDR1 MGHRA and CDR2 YSYEKL. The CDR3 DNA reads TGCGCCAGCAGCCCATGGGCAGGAACCTACGAGCAGTACTTC. This gives the protein CASSPWAGTYEQYF.

With respect to this clone: The sample holds other DNA sequences that translate to the same CDR3. The rearrangement links TRBV27 to TRBJ2-3; D uncertain. The CDR3 covers 13 residues. The V gene's germline CDR1 is MNHEY and CDR2 SMNVEV (reference sequence). The ends were cut back, 3 bases at V and 2 bases at J, with 6 bases in the middle. This CDR3 is CASSLSSTDTQYF. CDR3 DNA: TGTGCCAGCAGTTTGTCTTCCACAGATACGCAGTATTTT.

By its share, this clone is medium-sized. The rearrangement joins TRBV6-5 to TRBJ1-3, with a tentative D call TRBD1 (6 bases). The CDR3 length is 15 residues. Germline assignment: CDR1 MNHEY and CDR2 SVGAGI. Trimming stripped 5 bases from V and 4 bases from J, with 15 bases between. The DNA for the CDR3 is TGTGCCAGCAGTGCCCTCACAGGGTTCGGAAACACCATATATTTT. Residues: CASSALTGFGNTIYF.

This clone was seen more than once but under ten times. The chain is built from TRBV7-2 and TRBJ2-3; unclear D gene. CDR3 length equals 14 residues. Germline CDR1 SGHTA, CDR2 FQGNSA. The V and J ends lost 5 bases and 5 bases respectively, with 14 bases between them. The CDR3 loop reads CASSNLIVEDTQYF. In DNA, the CDR3 is TGTGCCAGCAGCAACCTAATAGTAGAAGATACGCAGTATTTT. Filled out from reference TRBV7-2 and TRBJ2-3, the complete variable domain reads GAGVSQSPSNKVTEKGKDVELRCDPISGHTALYWYRQSLGQGLEFLIYFQGNSAPDKSGLPSDRFSAERTGGSVSTLTIQRTQQEDSAVYLCASSNLIVEDTQYFGPGTRLTVL.

Sample share makes this clone medium-sized (0.01 to 0.1%). CDR3 sequence reads: CASSYGGYSYEQYF. For the CDR3, the DNA is TGTGCCAGCAGTTATGGCGGGTACTCCTACGAGCAGTACTTC. This chain uses TRBV27 with TRBJ2-7; possibly TRBD2 for D (5 bases). CDR3 length: 14 amino acids. Germline V gene data show CDR1 as MNHEY and CDR2 as SMNVEV (reference sequence). V was cut by 4 bases and J by 0 bases, with 10 bases left in between.

The chain joins TRBV5-8 to TRBJ1-5, with a weak D call TRBD1 (6 bases). Trimming removed 0 bases from V and 2 bases from J, with 9 bases in between. Germline V gene lookup returns CDR1 SGHTS and CDR2 YDEGEE. CDR3 length: 15 amino acids. The CDR3 spells CASSLEGGGNQPQHF. The CDR3 nucleotides are TGTGCCAGCAGCTTGGAAGGGGGGGGCAATCAGCCCCAGCATTTT.

The chain uses TRBV18 and TRBJ1-5; D unclear. The germline V gene has CDR1 KGHSH and CDR2 LQKENI. This CDR3 contains 12 residues. Trimming pared 4 bases from V and 4 bases from J, leaving 5 bases between. CDR3 amino acids: CASSHLNQPQHF. As DNA, the CDR3 is TGTGCCAGCTCACATTTGAATCAGCCCCAGCATTTT.

The V and J genes are TRBV9 and TRBJ2-2, with TRBD1 identical over 11 bases. CDR3 size: 17 residues. The V gene's germline CDR1 is SGDLS and CDR2 YYNGEE. V lost 0 bases to trimming and J lost 3 bases; unmatched junction nucleotides: 4. The CDR3 loop is CASSVEGDRGYTGELFF. The CDR3 DNA follows: TGTGCCAGCAGCGTAGAGGGGGACAGGGGGTACACCGGGGAGCTGTTTTTT. Full variable domain (remainder filled in from reference TRBV9 and TRBJ2-2): DSGVTQTPKHLITATGQRVTLRCSPRSGDLSVYWYQQSLDQGLQFLIQYYNGEERAKGNILERFSAQQFPDLHSELNLSSLELGDSALYFCASSVEGDRGYTGELFFGEGSRLTVL.